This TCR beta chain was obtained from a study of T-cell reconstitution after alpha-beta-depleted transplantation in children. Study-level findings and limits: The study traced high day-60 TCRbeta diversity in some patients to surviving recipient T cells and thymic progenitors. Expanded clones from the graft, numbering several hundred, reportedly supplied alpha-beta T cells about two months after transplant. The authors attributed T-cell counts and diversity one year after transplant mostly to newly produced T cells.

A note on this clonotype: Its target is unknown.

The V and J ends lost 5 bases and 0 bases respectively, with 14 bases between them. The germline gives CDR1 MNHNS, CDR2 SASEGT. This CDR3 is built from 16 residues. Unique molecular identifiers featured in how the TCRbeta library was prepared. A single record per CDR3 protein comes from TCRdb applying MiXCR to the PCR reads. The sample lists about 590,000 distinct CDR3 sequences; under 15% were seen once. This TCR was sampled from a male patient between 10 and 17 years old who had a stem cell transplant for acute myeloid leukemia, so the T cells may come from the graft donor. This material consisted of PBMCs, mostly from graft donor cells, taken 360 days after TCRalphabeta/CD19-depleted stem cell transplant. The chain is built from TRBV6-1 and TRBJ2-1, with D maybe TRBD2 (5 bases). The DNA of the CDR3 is TGTGCCAGCAGTCTCGGGATTCCTTACTCCTACAATGAGCAGTTCTTC. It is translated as CASSLGIPYSYNEQFF.